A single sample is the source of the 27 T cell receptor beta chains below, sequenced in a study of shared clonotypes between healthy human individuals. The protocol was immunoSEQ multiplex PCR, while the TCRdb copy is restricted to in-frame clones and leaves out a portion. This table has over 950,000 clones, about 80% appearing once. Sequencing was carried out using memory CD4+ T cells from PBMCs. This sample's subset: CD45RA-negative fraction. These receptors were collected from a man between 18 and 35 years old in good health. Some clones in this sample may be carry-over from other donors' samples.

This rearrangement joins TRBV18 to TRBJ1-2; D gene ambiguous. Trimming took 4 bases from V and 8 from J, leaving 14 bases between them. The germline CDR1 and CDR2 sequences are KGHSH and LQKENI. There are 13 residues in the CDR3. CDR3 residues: CASSRSNGDGYTF. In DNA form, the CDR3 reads TGTGCCAGCTCACGTTCTAACGGCGACGGCTACACCTTC.

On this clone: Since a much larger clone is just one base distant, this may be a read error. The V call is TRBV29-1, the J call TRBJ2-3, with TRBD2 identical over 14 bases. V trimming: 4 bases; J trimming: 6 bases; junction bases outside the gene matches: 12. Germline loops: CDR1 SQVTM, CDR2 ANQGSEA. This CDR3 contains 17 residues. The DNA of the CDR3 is TGCAGCGTTGGCACCGGGACTAGCGGGAGTAGGTCCGATACGCAGTATTTT. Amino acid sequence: CSVGTGTSGSRSDTQYF.

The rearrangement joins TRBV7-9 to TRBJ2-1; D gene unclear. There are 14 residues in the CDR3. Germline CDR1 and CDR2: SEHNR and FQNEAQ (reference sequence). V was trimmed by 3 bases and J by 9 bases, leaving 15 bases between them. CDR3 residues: CASSLGNTGVEQFF. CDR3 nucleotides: TGTGCCAGCAGCTTGGGGAATACCGGCGTTGAGCAGTTCTTC.

The CDR3: CASSVGGGPYEQYF. For the CDR3, the DNA is TGTGCCAGCAGCGTAGGTGGGGGGCCATACGAGCAGTACTTC. The chain carries TRBV7-9 and TRBJ2-7; the D gene could be TRBD1 or TRBD2 (6 bases each). V was shortened by 5 bases and J by 4 bases, with 15 bases between the two germline ends. The CDR3 extends over 14 amino acids. CDR1 and CDR2 from the germline V gene are SEHNR and FQNEAQ (reference sequence).

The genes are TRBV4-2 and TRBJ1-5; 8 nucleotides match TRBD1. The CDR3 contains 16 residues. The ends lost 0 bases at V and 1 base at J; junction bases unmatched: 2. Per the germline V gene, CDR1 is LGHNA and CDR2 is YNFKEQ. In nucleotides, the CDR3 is TGTGCCAGCAGCCAAGAACAGGGGGAAAGCAATCAGCCCCAGCATTTT. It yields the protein CASSQEQGESNQPQHF.

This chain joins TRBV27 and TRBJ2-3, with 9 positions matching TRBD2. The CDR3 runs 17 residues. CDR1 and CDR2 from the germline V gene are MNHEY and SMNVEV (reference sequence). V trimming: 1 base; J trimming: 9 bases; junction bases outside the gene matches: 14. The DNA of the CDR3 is TGTGCCAGCAGTTTATTGGGGACTAGCAAGCCCGATTGGACGCAGTATTTT. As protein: CASSLLGTSKPDWTQYF.

DNA for the CDR3: TGTGCCAGCAGCGTAGACAGGTTAGCCGGGGAGCTGTTTTTT. Amino acid sequence: CASSVDRLAGELFF. This chain joins TRBV9 and TRBJ2-2, with D maybe TRBD1 (5 bases). This CDR3 spans 14 amino acids. CDR1 is SGDLS, CDR2 YYNGEE, per germline. V was clipped by 0 bases and J by 6 bases, with 9 bases between them.

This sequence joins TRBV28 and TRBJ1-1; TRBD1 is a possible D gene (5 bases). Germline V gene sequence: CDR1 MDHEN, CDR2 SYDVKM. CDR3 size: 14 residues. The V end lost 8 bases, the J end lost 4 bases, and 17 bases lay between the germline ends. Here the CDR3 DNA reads TGTGCCAGCGGGGCAGGGCAATTGAGCACTGAAGCTTTCTTT. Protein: CASGAGQLSTEAFF.

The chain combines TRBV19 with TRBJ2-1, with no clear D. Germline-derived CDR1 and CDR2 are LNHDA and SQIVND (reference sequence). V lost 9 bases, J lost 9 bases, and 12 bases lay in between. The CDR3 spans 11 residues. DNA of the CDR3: TGTGCCAGCAGAGCGTACGGTGAGCAGTTCTTC. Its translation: CASRAYGEQFF.

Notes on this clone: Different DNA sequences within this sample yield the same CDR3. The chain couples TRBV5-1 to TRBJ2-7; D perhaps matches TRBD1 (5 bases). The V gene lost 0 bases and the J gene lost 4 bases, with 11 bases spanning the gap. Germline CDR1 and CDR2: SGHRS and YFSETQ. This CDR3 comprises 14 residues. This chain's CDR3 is CASSLAGDSYEQYF. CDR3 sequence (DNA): TGCGCCAGCAGCTTGGCCGGTGACAGTTACGAGCAGTACTTC.

The CDR3 nucleotides read TGTGCCAGCAGCTACCTCCCCAACTCGGGGGAAAAACTGTTTTTT. Protein product: CASSYLPNSGEKLFF. V is TRBV11-2 and J is TRBJ1-4, with D unresolved. V was shortened by 4 bases and J by 8 bases, with 17 bases between the two germline ends. CDR1 is SGHAT and CDR2 is FQNNGV in the germline V gene. CDR3 length: 15 amino acids.

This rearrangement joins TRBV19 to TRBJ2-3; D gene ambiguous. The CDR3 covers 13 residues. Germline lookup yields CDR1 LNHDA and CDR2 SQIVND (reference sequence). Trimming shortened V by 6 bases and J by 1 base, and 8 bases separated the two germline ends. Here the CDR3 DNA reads TGTGCCAGTAGGAAGGAAGGCACAGATACGCAGTATTTT. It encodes CASRKEGTDTQYF.

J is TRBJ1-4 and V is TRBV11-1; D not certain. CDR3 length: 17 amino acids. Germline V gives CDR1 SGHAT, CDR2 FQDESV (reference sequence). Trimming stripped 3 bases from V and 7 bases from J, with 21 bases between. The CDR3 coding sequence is TGTGCCAGCAGCTTGAGAATGGTTCGTCGGGGTACTGAAAAACTGTTTTTT. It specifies CASSLRMVRRGTEKLFF.

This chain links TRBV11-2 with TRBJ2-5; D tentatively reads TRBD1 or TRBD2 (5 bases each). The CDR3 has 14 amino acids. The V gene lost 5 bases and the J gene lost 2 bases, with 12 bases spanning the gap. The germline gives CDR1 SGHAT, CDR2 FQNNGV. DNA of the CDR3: TGTGCCAGCAGCCGGGGACCATTTCAAGAGACCCAGTACTTC. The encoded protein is CASSRGPFQETQYF. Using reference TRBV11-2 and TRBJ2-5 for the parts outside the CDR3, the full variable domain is EAGVAQSPRYKIIEKRQSVAFWCNPISGHATLYWYQQILGQGPKLLIQFQNNGVVDDSQLPKDRFSAERLKGVDSTLKIQPAKLEDSAVYLCASSRGPFQETQYFGPGTRLLVL.

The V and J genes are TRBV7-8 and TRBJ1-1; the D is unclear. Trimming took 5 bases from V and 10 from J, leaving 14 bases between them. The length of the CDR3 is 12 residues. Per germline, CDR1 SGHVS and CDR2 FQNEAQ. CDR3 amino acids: CASSETNLGAFF. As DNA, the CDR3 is TGTGCCAGCAGCGAAACTAACCTGGGAGCTTTCTTT. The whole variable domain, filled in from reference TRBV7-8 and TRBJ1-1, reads GAGVSQSPRYKVAKRGQDVALRCDPISGHVSLFWYQQALGQGPEFLTYFQNEAQLDKSGLPSDRFFAERPEGSVSTLKIQRTQQEDSAVYLCASSETNLGAFFGQGTRLTVV.

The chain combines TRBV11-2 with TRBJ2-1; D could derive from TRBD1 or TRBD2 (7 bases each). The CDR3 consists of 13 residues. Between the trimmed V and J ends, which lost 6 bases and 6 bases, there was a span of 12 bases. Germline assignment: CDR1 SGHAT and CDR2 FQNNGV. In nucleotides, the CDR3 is TGTGCCAGCAGGCAGGGGGGGTTCAATGAGCAGTTCTTC. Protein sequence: CASRQGGFNEQFF.

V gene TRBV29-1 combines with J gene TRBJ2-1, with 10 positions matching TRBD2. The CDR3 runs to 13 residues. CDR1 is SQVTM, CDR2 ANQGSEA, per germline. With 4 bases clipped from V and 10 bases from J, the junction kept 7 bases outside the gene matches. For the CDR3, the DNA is TGCAGCGTTGTGGGGCTAGCGGGAGTGGAGCAGTTCTTC. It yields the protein CSVVGLAGVEQFF.

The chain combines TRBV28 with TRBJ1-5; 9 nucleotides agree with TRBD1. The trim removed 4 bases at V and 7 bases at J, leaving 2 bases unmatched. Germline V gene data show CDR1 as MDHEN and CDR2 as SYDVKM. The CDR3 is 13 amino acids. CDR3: CASSYRGHQPQHF. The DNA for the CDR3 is TGTGCCAGCAGTTACAGGGGGCACCAGCCCCAGCATTTT. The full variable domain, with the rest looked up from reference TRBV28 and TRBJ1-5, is DVKVTQSSRYLVKRTGEKVFLECVQDMDHENMFWYRQDPGLGLRLIYFSYDVKMKEKGDIPEGYSVSREKKERFSLILESASTNQTSMYLCASSYRGHQPQHFGDGTRLSIL.

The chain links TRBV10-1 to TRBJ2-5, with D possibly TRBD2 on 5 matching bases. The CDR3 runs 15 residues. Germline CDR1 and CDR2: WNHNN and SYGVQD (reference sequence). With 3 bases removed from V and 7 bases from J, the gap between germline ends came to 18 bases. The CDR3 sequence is CASSDGEQAKGTQYF. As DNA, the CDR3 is TGCGCCAGCAGTGATGGGGAGCAGGCCAAAGGGACCCAGTACTTC.

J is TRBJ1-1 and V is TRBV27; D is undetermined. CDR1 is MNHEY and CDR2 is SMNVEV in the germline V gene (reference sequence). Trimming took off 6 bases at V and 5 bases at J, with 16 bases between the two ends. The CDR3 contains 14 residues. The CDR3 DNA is TGTGCCAGCAGCCCTAATATTGGGCGGACTGAAGCTTTCTTT. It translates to CASSPNIGRTEAFF.

The CDR3 DNA is TGTGCCAGCAGCTTAGGTGACGGGGCTAACTATGGCTACACCTTC. It specifies CASSLGDGANYGYTF. V and J are TRBV7-8 and TRBJ1-2; D remains unclear. CDR3 length equals 15 residues. The ends were cut back, 1 base at V and 0 bases at J, with 9 bases in the middle. CDR1 SGHVS and CDR2 FQNEAQ come from the germline V gene.

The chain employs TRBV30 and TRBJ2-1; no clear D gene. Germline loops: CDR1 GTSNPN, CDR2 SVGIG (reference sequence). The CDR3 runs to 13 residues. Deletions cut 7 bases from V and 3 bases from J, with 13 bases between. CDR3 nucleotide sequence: TGTGCCTCCGGCGGCGGTAACTACAATGAGCAGTTCTTC. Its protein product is CASGGGNYNEQFF.

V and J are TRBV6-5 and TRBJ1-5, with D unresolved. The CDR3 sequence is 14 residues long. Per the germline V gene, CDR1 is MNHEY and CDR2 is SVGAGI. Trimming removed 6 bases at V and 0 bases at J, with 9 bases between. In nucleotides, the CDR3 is TGTGCCAGCAGCCAAACTAATAGCAATCAGCCCCAGCATTTT. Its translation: CASSQTNSNQPQHF.

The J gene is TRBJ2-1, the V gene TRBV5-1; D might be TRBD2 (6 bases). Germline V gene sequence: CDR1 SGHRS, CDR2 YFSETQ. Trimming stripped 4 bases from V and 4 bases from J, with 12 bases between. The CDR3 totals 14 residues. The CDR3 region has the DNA TGCGCCAGCAGCCCCCCACGGGAGTACAATGAGCAGTTCTTC. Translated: CASSPPREYNEQFF.

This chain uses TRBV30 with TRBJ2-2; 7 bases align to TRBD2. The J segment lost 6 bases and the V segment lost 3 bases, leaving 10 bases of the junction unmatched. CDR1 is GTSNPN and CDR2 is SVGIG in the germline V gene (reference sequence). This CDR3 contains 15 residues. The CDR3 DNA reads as TGTGCCTGGAGACACTTGTTGCGGGAGCCCGGGGAGCTGTTTTTT. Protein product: CAWRHLLREPGELFF. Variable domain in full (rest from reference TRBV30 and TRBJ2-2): SQTIHQWPATLVQPVGSPLSLECTVEGTSNPNLYWYRQAAGRGLQLLFYSVGIGQISSEVPQNLSASRPQDRQFILSSKKLLLSDSGFYLCAWRHLLREPGELFFGEGSRLTVL.

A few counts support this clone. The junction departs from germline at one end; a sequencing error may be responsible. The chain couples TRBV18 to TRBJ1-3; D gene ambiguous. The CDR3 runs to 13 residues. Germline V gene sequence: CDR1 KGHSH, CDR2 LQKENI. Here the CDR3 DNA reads TGTGCCAGCTCAACACCCTCTGGAAACACCATATATTTT. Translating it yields CASSTPSGNTIYF.

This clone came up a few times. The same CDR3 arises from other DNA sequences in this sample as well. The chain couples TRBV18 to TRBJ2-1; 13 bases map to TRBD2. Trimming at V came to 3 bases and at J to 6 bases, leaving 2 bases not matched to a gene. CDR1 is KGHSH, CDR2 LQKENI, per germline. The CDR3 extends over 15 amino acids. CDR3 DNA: TGTGCCAGCTCACCTTGGACTAGCGGGAGCAATGAGCAGTTCTTC. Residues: CASSPWTSGSNEQFF.